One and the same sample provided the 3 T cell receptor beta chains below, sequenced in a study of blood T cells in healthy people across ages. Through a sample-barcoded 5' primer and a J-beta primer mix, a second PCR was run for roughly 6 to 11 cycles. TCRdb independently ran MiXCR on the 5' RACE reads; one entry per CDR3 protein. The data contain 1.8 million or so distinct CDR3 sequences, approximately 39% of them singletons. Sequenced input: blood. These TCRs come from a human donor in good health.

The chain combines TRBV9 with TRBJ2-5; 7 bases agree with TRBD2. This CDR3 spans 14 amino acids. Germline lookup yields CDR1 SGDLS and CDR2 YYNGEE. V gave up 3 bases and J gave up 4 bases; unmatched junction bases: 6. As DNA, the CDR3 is TGTGCCAGCAGCGCACCCGGGGGGTCAGAGACCCAGTACTTC. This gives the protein CASSAPGGSETQYF.

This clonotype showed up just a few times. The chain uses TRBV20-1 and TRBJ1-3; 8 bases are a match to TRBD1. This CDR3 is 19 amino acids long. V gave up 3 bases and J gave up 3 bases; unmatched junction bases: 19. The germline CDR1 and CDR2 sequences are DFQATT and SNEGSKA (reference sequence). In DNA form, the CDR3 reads TGCAGTGCTAGCATGGCAGGGCCAGGGGGCGCTTTCCGTGGAAACACCATATATTTT. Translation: CSASMAGPGGAFRGNTIYF.

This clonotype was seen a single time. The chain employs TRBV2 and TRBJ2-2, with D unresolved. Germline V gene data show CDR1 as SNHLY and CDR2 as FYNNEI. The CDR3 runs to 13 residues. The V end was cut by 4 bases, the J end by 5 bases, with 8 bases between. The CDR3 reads CASSGIGTGELFF. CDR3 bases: TGTGCCAGCAGTGGGATCGGGACCGGGGAGCTGTTTTTT. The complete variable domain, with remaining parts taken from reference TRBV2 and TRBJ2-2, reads EPEVTQTPSHQVTQMGQEVILRCVPISNHLYFYWYRQILGQKVEFLVSFYNNEISEKSEIFDDQFSVERPDGSNFTLKIRSTKLEDSAMYFCASSGIGTGELFFGEGSRLTVL.